This T cell receptor (beta chain) was found in a study of blood T cell repertoires in COVID-19 (TCRdb year 2020). Study-level background: Samples covering the acute and convalescent phases of COVID-19 were provided by collaborators in the United States, Italy and Spain. The repertoires were made available in a free public database intended to serve as a resource for research on the immune response to SARS-CoV-2. A de-identified subject ID, COVID-19 status, age in years and sex were almost always included in the sample metadata. Subjects who had been exposed to COVID-19, were actively infected with it, or had recovered from it provided the deeply sampled blood TCRbeta repertoires that made up the dataset. Where available, HLA class I and class II types were obtained from metadata supplied by the sample provider rather than from assay-based typing. The material from the prospective study consisted of cDNA or gDNA derived from T cells, B-cell-depleted T cells, or PBMCs. The samples were drawn from the first 160 participants of the ongoing ImmuneRACE study and from about 1,200 subjects provided by 6 global collaborators.

CDR1 is given as MGHRA and CDR2 as YSYEKL, both from the germline V gene. The germline V and J ends show losses of 3 bases and 7 bases respectively, and no gene match explains 4 bases of the junction. Measured from the cysteine to the phenylalanine, the CDR3 is 15 residues long. The kept DNA is CDR3 alone, 45 bases in frame from the first base. About this clone: Its antigen is still unknown. Base qualities were left out, and no much larger clone turns up one base away.

What the authors observed across the whole study: The amount of clinical and demographic metadata varied by source and participant and was provided uncurated.

The collaborating institutions used their own protocols to collect whole blood in K2EDTA tubes. Collaborator samples were shipped for TCRbeta analysis as frozen whole blood, isolated PBMCs, or DNA extracted from either sample type. The immunoSEQ Assay, a bias-controlled multiplex PCR, was used to amplify TCRbeta CDR3 regions from genomic DNA. For the original study's pipeline: The number of nucleated cells in each sample was estimated by amplification of reference gene primers within the assay. Sequence reads were collapsed and filtered to measure the absolute abundance of every unique TCRbeta CDR3 rearrangement. For each sample, productive Simpson clonality was calculated by taking the square root of Simpson's diversity index across productive rearrangements. In its TCRdb copy, this immuneACCESS table keeps in-frame sequences only and misses some clones. Where compared with another copy, unresolved V genes explain less than half of these, and the others have no known cause. That table is the source of V, J and clone size, and D and trimming were worked out from the DNA. Within this sample are roughly 61,000 clones, with less than 85% of them counted one time only. The ten largest clones add up to about 15% of the sample.

The sequence came from a woman between 65 and 79 years old with acute or convalescent COVID-19. The rearrangement joined TRBV4-1 to TRBJ1-5; 12 junctional bases match TRBD1. Source material: peripheral blood. CDR3 region: CASSQGQGATQPQHF. The DNA is as follows: TGCGCCAGCAGCCAGGGACAGGGGGCGACCCAGCCCCAGCATTTT.